This T cell receptor beta chain derives from a study of shared T cell receptors in the human thymus. This table comes from immunoSEQ multiplex PCR, and its TCRdb copy is limited to in-frame clones, with some not included. In the table there are about 380,000 clones, about 95% of which are singletons. Sample: thymocytes. This receptor was taken from a human donor.

The CDR3 here is CASSPGQLYEQYF. The CDR3 nucleotides are TGTGCCAGCAGCCCTGGACAGCTCTACGAGCAGTACTTC. V and J are TRBV5-5 and TRBJ2-7, with D perhaps TRBD1 (6 bases). The V and J ends lost 4 bases and 3 bases respectively, with 11 bases between them. This CDR3 comprises 13 residues. Germline V gene data show CDR1 as SGHKS and CDR2 as YYEKEE (reference sequence).